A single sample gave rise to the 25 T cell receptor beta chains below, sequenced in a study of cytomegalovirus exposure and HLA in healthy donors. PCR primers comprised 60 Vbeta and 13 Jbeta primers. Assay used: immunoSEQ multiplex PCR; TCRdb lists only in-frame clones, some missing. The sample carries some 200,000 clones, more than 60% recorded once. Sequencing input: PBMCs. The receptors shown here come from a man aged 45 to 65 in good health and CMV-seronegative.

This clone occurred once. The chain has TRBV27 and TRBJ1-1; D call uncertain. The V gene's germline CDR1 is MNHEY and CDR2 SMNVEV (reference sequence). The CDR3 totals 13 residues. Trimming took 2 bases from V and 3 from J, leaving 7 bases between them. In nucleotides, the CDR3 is TGTGCCAGCAGTTTAGTTCCGTACACTGAAGCTTTCTTT. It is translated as CASSLVPYTEAFF.

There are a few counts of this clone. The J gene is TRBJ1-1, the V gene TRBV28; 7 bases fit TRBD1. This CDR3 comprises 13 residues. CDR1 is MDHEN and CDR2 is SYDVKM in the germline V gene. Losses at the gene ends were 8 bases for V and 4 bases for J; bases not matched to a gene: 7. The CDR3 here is CASGLTGSTEAFF. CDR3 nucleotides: TGTGCCAGCGGGTTGACAGGGAGCACTGAAGCTTTCTTT. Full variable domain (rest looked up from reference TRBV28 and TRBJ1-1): DVKVTQSSRYLVKRTGEKVFLECVQDMDHENMFWYRQDPGLGLRLIYFSYDVKMKEKGDIPEGYSVSREKKERFSLILESASTNQTSMYLCASGLTGSTEAFFGQGTRLTVV.

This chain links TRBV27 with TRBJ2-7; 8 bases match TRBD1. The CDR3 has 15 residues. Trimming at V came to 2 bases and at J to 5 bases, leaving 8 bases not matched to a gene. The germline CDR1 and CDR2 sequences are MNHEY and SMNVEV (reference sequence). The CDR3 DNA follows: TGTGCCAGCAGTTTAAGGACAGGGTTGATTAACGAGCAGTACTTC. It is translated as CASSLRTGLINEQYF.

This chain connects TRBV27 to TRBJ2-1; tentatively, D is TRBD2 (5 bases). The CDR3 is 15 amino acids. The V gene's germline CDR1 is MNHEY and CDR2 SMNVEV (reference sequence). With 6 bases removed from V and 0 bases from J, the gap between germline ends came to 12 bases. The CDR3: CASSPGGSSYNEQFF. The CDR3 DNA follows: TGTGCCAGCAGCCCCGGAGGTTCCTCCTACAATGAGCAGTTCTTC.

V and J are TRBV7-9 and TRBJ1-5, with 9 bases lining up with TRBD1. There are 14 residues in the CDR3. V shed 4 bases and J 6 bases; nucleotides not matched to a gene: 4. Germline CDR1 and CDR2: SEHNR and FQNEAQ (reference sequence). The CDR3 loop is CASSYGTGSQPQHF. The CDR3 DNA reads TGTGCCAGCAGCTACGGGACAGGGAGTCAGCCCCAGCATTTT.

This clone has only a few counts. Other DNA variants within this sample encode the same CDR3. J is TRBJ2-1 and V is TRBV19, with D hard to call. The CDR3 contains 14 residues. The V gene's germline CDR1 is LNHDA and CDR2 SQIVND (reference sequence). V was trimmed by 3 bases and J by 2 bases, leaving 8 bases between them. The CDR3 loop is CASSIGGAYNEQFF. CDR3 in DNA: TGTGCCAGTAGTATCGGTGGAGCCTACAATGAGCAGTTCTTC. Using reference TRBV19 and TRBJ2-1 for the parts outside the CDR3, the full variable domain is DGGITQSPKYLFRKEGQNVTLSCEQNLNHDAMYWYRQDPGQGLRLIYYSQIVNDFQKGDIAEGYSVSREKKESFPLTVTSAQKNPTAFYLCASSIGGAYNEQFFGPGTRLTVL.

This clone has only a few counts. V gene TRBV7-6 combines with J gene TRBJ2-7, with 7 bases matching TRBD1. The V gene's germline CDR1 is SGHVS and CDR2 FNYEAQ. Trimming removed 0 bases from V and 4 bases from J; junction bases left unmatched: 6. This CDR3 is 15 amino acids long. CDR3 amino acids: CASSLASGTAYEQYF. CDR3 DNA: TGTGCCAGCAGCTTAGCCTCCGGGACAGCTTACGAGCAGTACTTC.

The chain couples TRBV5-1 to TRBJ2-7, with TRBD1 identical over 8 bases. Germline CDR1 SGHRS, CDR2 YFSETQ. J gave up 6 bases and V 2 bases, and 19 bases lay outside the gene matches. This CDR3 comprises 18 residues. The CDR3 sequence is CASSFETPGQARPAEQYF. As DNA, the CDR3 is TGCGCCAGCAGCTTTGAAACGCCGGGACAGGCGCGGCCCGCCGAGCAGTACTTC.

CDR3 residues: CASSIEGTSNQPQHF. The CDR3 DNA reads TGTGCCAGTAGTATTGAGGGCACGAGCAATCAGCCCCAGCATTTT. The chain employs TRBV19 and TRBJ1-5, with D unresolved. The V and J ends lost 3 bases and 1 base respectively, with 10 bases between them. Germline V gene lookup returns CDR1 LNHDA and CDR2 SQIVND (reference sequence). The CDR3 spans 15 residues.

This CDR3 reads CASSHRLVPTGELFF. In nucleotides, the CDR3 is TGTGCCAGCAGCCATCGACTAGTTCCCACCGGGGAGCTGTTTTTT. This chain joins TRBV5-6 and TRBJ2-2; D perhaps matches TRBD2 (6 bases). This CDR3 comprises 15 residues. V was cut by 4 bases and J by 4 bases, with 14 bases left in between. Germline lookup yields CDR1 SGHDT and CDR2 YYEEEE.

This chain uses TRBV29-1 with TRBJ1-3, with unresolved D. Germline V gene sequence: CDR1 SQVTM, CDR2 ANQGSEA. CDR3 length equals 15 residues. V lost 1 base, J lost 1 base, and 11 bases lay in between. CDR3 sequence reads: CSVEVSSWSGNTIYF. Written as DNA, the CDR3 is TGCAGCGTTGAAGTTTCGAGTTGGTCTGGAAACACCATATATTTT.

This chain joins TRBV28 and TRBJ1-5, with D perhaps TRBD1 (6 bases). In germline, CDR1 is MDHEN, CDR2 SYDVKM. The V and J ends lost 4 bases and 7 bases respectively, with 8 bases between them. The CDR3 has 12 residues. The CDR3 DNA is TGTGCCAGCAGTTCCAGGGGCCAGCCCCAGCATTTT. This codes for CASSSRGQPQHF.

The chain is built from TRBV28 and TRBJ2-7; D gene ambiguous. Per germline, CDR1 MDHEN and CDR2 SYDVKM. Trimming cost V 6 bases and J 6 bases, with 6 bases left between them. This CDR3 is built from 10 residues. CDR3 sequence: CASRQIEQYF. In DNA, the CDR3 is TGTGCCAGCAGACAGATCGAGCAGTACTTC.

The DNA for the CDR3 is TGTGCCAGCAGTCCCCCGACAGGGATCTCCTACGAGCAGTACTTC. This translates into CASSPPTGISYEQYF. The V call is TRBV28, the J call TRBJ2-7; 7 nucleotides agree with TRBD1. The V and J ends lost 5 bases and 0 bases, in that order; junction bases with no gene match: 7. The CDR3 totals 15 residues. Germline V gene sequence: CDR1 MDHEN, CDR2 SYDVKM.

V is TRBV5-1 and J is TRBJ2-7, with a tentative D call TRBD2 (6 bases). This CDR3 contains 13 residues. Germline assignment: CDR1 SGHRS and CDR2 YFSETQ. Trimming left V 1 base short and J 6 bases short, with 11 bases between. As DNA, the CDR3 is TGCGCCAGCAGCTTGCCGGGGGTCCGCGAGCAGTACTTC. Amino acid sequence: CASSLPGVREQYF.

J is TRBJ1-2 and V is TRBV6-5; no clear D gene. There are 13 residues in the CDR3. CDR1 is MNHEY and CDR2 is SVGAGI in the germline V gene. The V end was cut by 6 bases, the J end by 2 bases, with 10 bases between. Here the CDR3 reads CASSPPGNYGYTF. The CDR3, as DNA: TGTGCCAGCAGCCCTCCGGGGAACTATGGCTACACCTTC.

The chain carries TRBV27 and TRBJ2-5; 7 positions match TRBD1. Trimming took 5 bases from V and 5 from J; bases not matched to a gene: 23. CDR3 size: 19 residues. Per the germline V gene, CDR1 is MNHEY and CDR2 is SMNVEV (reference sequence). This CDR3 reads CASSPSRRQGELREETQYF. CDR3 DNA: TGTGCCAGCAGTCCCTCGCGGCGACAGGGCGAGTTGAGAGAGGAGACCCAGTACTTC.

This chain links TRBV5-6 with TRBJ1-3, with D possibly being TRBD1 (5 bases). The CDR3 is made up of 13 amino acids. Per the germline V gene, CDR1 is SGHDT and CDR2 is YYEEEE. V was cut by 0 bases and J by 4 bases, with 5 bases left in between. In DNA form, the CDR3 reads TGTGCCAGCAGCTTGGGACAGGGAAACACCATATATTTT. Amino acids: CASSLGQGNTIYF.

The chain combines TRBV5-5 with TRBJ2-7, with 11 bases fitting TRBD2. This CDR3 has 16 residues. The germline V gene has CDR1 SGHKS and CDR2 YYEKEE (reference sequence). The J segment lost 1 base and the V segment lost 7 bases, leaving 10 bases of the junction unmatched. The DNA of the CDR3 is TGTGCCAGCCGGTTAGCGGGAGGGCCGGTGTCCTACGAGCAGTACTTC. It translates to CASRLAGGPVSYEQYF.

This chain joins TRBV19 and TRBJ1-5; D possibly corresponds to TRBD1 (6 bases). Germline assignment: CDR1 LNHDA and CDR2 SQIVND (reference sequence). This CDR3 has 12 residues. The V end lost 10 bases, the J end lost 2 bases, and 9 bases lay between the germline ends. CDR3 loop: CAIQGGNQPQHF. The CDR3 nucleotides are TGTGCCATACAGGGTGGCAATCAGCCCCAGCATTTT.

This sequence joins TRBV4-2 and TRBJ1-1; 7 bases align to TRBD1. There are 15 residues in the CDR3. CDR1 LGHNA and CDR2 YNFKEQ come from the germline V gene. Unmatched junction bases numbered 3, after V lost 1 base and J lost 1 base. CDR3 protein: CASSQGTGENTEAFF. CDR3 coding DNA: TGTGCCAGCAGCCAAGGGACAGGTGAGAACACTGAAGCTTTCTTT.

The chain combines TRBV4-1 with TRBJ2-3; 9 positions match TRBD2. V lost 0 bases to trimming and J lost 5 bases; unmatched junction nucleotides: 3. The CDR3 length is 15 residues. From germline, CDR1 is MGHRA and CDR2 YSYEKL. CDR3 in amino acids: CASSQEALAGDTQYF. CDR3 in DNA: TGCGCCAGCAGCCAAGAGGCACTAGCGGGAGATACGCAGTATTTT.

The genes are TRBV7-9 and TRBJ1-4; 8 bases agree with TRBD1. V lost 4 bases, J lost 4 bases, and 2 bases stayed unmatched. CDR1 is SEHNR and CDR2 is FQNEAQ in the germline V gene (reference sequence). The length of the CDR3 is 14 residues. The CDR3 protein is CASSYTGGNEKLFF. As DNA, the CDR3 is TGTGCCAGCAGCTACACAGGGGGTAATGAAAAACTGTTTTTT.

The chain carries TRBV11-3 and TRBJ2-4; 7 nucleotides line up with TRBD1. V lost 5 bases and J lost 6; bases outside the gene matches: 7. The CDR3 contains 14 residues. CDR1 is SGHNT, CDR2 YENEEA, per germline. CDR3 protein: CASSQGGVGNIQYF. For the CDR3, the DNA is TGTGCCAGCAGCCAAGGGGGCGTCGGAAACATTCAGTACTTC.

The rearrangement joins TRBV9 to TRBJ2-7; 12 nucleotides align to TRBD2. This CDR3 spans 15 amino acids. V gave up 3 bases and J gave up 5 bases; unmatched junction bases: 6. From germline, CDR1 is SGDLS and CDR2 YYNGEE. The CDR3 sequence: CASSATSGRVNEQYF. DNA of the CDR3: TGTGCCAGCAGCGCGACTAGCGGGAGAGTCAACGAGCAGTACTTC. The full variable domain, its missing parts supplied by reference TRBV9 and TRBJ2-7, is DSGVTQTPKHLITATGQRVTLRCSPRSGDLSVYWYQQSLDQGLQFLIQYYNGEERAKGNILERFSAQQFPDLHSELNLSSLELGDSALYFCASSATSGRVNEQYFGPGTRLTVT.